The text below deals with one T cell receptor beta chain. The sample is drawn from a study of response to subunit inactivated influenza vaccine. J was trimmed by 2 bases and V by 4 bases; bases with no gene match: 8. The CDR3 runs 16 residues. Germline CDR1 and CDR2: SGDLS and YYNGEE. TCRdb redid the calling of the RT-PCR reads with MiXCR, one entry per CDR3 protein. Of 450,000 to 600,000 distinct CDR3 sequences in the sample, 16% are singletons; the top ten hold around 3%. The source of this sequence is a man aged 50 to 69 who received an inactivated influenza vaccine. This sequence joins TRBV9 and TRBJ1-3; 8 positions agree with TRBD1. The sequencing here drew on CD4+ T cells sorted from PBMCs, taken around 2 years after vaccination. Here the CDR3 reads CASSPRTGRTGNTIYF. DNA for the CDR3: TGTGCCAGCAGCCCCCGGACAGGGCGGACTGGAAACACCATATATTTT. Looking up the rest from reference TRBV9 and TRBJ1-3 gives the full variable domain: DSGVTQTPKHLITATGQRVTLRCSPRSGDLSVYWYQQSLDQGLQFLIQYYNGEERAKGNILERFSAQQFPDLHSELNLSSLELGDSALYFCASSPRTGRTGNTIYFGEGSWLTVV.